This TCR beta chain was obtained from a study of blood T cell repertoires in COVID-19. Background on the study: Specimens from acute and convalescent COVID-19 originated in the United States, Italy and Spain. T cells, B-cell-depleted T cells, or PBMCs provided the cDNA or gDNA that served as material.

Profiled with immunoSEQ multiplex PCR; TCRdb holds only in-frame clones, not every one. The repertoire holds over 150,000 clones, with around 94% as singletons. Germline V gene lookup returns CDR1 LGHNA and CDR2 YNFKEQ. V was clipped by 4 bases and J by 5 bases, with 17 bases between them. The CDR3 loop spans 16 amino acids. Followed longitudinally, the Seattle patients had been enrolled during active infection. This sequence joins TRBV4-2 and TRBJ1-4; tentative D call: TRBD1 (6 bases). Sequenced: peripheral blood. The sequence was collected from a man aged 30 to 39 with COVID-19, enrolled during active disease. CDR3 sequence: CASSLELGARNEKLFF. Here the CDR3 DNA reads TGTGCCAGCAGCCTGGAACTGGGGGCCCGCAATGAAAAACTGTTTTTT.